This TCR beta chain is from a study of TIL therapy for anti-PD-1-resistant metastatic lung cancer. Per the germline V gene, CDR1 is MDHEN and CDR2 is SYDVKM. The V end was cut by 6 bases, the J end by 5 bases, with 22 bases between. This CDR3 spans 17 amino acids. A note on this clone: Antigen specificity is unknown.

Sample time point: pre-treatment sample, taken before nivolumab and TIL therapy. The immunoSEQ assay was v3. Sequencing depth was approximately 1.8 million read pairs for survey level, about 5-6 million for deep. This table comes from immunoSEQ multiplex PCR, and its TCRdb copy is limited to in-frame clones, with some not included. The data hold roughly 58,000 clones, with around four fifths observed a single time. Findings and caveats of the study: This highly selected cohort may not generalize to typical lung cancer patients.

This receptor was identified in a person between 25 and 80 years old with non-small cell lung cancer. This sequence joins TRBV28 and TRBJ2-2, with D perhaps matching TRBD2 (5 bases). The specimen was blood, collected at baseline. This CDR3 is CASSNHGVGARTGELFF. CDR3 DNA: TGTGCCAGCAGCAACCACGGTGTGGGAGCGAGGACCGGGGAGCTGTTTTTT. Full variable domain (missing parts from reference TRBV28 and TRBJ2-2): DVKVTQSSRYLVKRTGEKVFLECVQDMDHENMFWYRQDPGLGLRLIYFSYDVKMKEKGDIPEGYSVSREKKERFSLILESASTNQTSMYLCASSNHGVGARTGELFFGEGSRLTVL.